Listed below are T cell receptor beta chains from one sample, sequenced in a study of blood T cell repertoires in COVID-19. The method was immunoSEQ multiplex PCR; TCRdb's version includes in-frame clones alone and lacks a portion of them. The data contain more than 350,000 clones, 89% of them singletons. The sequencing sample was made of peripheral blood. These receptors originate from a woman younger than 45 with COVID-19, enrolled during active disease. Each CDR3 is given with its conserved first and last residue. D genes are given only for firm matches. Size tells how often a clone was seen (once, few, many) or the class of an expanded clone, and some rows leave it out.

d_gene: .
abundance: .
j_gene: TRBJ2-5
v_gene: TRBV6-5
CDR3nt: TGTGCCAGCAGTTACAGCCAGACCCAGTACTTC
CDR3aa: CASSYSQTQYF

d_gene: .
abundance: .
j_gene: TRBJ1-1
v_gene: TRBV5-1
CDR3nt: TGCGCCAGCAGCTTGGGCAACTCGGCGAGGATGAACACTGAAGCTTTCTTT
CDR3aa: CASSLGNSARMNTEAFF

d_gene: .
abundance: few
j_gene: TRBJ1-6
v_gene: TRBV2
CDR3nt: TGTGCCAGCGGGGCTAGTTCACCCCTCCACTTT
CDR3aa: CASGASSPLHF

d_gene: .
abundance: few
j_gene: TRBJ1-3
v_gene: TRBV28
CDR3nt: TGTGCCAGCAGTTTAGCGGGCGCGGAAAACACCATATATTTT
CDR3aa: CASSLAGAENTIYF

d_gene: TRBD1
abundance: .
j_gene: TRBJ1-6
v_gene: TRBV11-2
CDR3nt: TGTGCCAGCAGCCCCGGGACAGGGACTTCACCCCTCCACTTT
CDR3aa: CASSPGTGTSPLHF

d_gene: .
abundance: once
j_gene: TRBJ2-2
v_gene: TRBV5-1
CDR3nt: TGCGCCAGCAGCTTGGGACGCGGTCCGAACACCGGGGAGCTGTTTTTT
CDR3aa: CASSLGRGPNTGELFF

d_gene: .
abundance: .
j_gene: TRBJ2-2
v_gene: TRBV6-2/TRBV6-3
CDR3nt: TGTGCCAGCAGTTACCGGACCGGGGAGCTGTTTTTT
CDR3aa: CASSYRTGELFF

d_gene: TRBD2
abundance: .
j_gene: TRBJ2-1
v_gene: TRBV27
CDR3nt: TGTGCCAGCAGTTTAGCGGGGGGAACCTACAATGAGCAGTTCTTC
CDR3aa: CASSLAGGTYNEQFF

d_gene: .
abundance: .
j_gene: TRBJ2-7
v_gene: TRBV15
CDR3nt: TGTGCCACCAGCAGAGATCACGGGTCCTACGAGCAGTACTTC
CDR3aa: CATSRDHGSYEQYF

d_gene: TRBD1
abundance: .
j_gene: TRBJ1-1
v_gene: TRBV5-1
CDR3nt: TGCGCCAGCAGCATCGGACAGGGGGGTAACACTGAAGCTTTCTTT
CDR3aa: CASSIGQGGNTEAFF

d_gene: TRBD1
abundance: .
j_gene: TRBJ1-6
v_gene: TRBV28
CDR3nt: TGTGCCAGCAAACAGGGGGCCGCGGCTTATAATTCACCCCTCCACTTT
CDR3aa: CASKQGAAAYNSPLHF

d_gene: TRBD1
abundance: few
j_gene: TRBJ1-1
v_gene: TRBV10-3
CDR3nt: TGTGCCATCAGCGCCACAGGGGGCGCGGGGACTGAAGCTTTCTTT
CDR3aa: CAISATGGAGTEAFF

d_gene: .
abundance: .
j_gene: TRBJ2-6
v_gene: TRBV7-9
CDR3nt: TGTGCCAGCCCCAAGGGACAAGATGGGGCCAACGTCCTGACTTTC
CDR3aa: CASPKGQDGANVLTF

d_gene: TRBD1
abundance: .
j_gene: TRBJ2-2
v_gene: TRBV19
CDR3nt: TGTGCCAGTCGACAGGGGTGGAACACCGGGGAGCTGTTTTTT
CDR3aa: CASRQGWNTGELFF

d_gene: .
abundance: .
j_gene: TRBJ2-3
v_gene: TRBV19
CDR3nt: TGTGCCAGTAGTCCTTCGGCGGGGAACACAGATACGCAGTATTTT
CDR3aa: CASSPSAGNTDTQYF

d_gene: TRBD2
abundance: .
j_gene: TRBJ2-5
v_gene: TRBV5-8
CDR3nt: TGTGCCAGCAGCTTGGGACTAGCGGAATACCAAGAGACCCAGTACTTC
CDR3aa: CASSLGLAEYQETQYF

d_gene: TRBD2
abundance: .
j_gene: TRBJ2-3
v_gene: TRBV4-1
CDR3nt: TGCGCCAGCAGCCCTGGGACTAGCGGGAGTACAGATACGCAGTATTTT
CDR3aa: CASSPGTSGSTDTQYF

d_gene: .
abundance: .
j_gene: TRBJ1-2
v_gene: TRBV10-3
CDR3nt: TGTGCCATCAGTCCCCCGGGGGTAGGAGGCTACACCTTC
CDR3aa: CAISPPGVGGYTF

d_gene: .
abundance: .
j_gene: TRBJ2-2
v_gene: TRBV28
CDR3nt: TGTGCCAGCAGTTTAGTCACGCAGGGCTGGACGGGGGAGCTGTTTTTT
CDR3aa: CASSLVTQGWTGELFF

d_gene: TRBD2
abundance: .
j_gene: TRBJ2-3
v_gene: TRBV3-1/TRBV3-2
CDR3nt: TGTGCCAGCAGCCGTACTTGGGCGGGGGGGACGGAAGATACGCAGTATTTT
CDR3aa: CASSRTWAGGTEDTQYF

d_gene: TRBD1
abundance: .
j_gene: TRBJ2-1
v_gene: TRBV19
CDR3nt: TGTGCCAGTAGTCCGGGACAGGGACCAAGCTCCTACAATGAGCAGTTCTTC
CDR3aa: CASSPGQGPSSYNEQFF

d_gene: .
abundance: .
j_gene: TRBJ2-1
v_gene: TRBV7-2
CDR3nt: TGTGCCAGCTCCCCCCCCGGGGGCTACAATGAGCAGTTCTTC
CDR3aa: CASSPPGGYNEQFF

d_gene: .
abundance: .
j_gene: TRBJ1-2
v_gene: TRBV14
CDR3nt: TGTGCCAGCAGCCAAGAACCGGGTCTGGCGTATGGCTACACCTTC
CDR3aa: CASSQEPGLAYGYTF

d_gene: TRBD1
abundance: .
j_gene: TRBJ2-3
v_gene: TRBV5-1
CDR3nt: TGCGCCAGCAGCTTGCGAAGGGGGCTAGATACGCAGTATTTT
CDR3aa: CASSLRRGLDTQYF

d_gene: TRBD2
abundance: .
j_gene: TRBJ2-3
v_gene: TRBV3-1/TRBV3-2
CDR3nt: TGTGCCAGCAGCCCAGACGGGGGGAGCACAGATACGCAGTATTTT
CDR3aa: CASSPDGGSTDTQYF

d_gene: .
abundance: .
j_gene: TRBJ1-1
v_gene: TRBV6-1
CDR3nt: TGTGCCAGCAGTGAAGACCGACAAGGCACTGAAGCTTTCTTT
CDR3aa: CASSEDRQGTEAFF

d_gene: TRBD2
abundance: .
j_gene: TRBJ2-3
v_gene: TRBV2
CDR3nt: TGTGCCAGCAGCGTTAGGACTAGCGGGAGGGCGACAGATACGCAGTATTTT
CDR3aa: CASSVRTSGRATDTQYF

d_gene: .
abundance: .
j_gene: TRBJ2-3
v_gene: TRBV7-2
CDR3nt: TGTGCCAGCAGCGTGATGACAAGCACAGATACGCAGTATTTT
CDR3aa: CASSVMTSTDTQYF

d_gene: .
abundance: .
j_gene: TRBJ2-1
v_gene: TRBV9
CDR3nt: TGTGCCAGCAGCCCAGGGGGGACAGCTTACAATGAGCAGTTCTTC
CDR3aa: CASSPGGTAYNEQFF

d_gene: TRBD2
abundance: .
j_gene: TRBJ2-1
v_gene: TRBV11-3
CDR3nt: TGTGCCAGCAGCTTAGGAGGGTTTCCGGGGGGGACGGGCAATGAGCAGTTCTTC
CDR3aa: CASSLGGFPGGTGNEQFF

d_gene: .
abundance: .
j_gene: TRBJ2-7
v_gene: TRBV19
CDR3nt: TGTGCCAGTAGTATCGGATCGGGCTACGAGCAGTACTTC
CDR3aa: CASSIGSGYEQYF